Only a few counts were recorded for the clone carrying this T cell receptor (beta chain). This sample is part of a study of T-cell reconstitution after alpha-beta-depleted transplantation in children. V was clipped by 5 bases and J by 6 bases; unmatched bases: 17. Germline-derived CDR1 and CDR2 are SEHNR and FQNEAQ (reference sequence). This CDR3 has 18 amino acids. Unique molecular identifiers were incorporated when the TCRbeta library was constructed. TCRdb recomputed calls from the PCR reads with MiXCR, one row per CDR3 protein. The table records about 500,000 distinct CDR3 sequences, about 33% of them present only once.

This clonotype was sampled from a human donor who donated a stem cell graft to a child with aplastic anemia. The source was PBMCs from the stem cell graft donor, collected from the stem cell graft. The chain combines TRBV7-9 with TRBJ2-2, with 8 bases identical to TRBD2. Here the CDR3 DNA reads TGTGCCAGCAGCCCGGACTTTGGGAGCGGGAGTACCGCCGGGGAGCTGTTTTTT. This encodes CASSPDFGSGSTAGELFF.